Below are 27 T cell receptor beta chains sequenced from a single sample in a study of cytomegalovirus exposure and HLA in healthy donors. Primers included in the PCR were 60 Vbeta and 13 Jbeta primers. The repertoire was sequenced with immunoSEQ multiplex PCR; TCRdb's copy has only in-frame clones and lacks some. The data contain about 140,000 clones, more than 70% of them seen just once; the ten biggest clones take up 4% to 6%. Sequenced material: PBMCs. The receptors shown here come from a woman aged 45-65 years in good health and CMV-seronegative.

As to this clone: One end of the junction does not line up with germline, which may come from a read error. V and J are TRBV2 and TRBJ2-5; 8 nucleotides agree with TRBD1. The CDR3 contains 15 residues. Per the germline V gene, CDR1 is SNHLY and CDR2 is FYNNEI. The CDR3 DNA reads TGTGCCACCAGTTCTGGACAGGGAAGTCAAGAGACCCAGTACTTC. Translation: CATSSGQGSQETQYF.

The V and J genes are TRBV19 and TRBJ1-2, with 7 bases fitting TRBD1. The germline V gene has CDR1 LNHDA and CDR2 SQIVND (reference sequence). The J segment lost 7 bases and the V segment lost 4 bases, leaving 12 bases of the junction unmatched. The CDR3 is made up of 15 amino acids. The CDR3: CASSRGSTGVGGYTF. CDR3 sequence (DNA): TGTGCCAGTAGTAGGGGCTCTACAGGGGTCGGTGGCTACACCTTC.

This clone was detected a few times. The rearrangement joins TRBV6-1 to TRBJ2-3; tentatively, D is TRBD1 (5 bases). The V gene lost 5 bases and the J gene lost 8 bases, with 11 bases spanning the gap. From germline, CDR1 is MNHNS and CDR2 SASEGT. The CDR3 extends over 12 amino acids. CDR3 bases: TGTGCCAGCAGTAACAGGCTGGGTACGCAGTATTTT. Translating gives CASSNRLGTQYF.

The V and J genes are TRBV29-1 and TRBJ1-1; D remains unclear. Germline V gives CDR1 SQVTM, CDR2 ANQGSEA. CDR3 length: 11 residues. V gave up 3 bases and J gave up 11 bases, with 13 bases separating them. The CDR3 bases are TGCAGCGTTGATGAGAGTGAGCGGGCTTTCTTT. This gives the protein CSVDESERAFF.

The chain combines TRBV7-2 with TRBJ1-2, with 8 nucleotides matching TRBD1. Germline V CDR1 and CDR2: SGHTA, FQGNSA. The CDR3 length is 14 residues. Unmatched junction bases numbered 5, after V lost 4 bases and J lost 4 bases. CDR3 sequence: CASSYRQGPYGYTF. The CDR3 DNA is TGTGCCAGCAGCTACCGACAGGGGCCCTATGGCTACACCTTC.

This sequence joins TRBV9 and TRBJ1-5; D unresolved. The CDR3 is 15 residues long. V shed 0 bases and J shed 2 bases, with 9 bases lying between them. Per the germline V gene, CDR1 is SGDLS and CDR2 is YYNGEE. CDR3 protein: CASSVGGLGNQPQHF. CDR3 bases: TGTGCCAGCAGCGTAGGAGGGCTGGGCAATCAGCCCCAGCATTTT. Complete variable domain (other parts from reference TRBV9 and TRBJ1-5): DSGVTQTPKHLITATGQRVTLRCSPRSGDLSVYWYQQSLDQGLQFLIQYYNGEERAKGNILERFSAQQFPDLHSELNLSSLELGDSALYFCASSVGGLGNQPQHFGDGTRLSIL.

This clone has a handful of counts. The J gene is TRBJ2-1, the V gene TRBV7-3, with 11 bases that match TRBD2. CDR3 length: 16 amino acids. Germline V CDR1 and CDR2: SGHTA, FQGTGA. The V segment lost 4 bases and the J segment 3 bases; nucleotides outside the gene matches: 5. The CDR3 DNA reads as TGTGCCAGCAGCTCAACTCTAGCGGGGGGCTACAATGAGCAGTTCTTC. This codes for CASSSTLAGGYNEQFF.

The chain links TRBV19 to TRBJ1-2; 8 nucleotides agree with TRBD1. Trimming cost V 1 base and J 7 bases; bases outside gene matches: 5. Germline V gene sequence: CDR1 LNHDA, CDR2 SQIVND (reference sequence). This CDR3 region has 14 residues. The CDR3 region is CASSIGRGRGGYTF. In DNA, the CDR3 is TGTGCCAGTAGTATAGGCAGGGGGCGAGGTGGCTACACCTTC.

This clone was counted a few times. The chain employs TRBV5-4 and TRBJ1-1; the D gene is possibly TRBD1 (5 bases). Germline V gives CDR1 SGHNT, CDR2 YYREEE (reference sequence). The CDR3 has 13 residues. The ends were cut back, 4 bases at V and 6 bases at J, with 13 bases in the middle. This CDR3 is CASSRRGFAEAFF. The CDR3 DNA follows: TGTGCCAGCAGCCGGCGGGGGTTCGCTGAAGCTTTCTTT. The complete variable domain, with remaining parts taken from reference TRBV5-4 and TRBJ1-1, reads ETGVTQSPTHLIKTRGQQVTLRCSSQSGHNTVSWYQQALGQGPQFIFQYYREEENGRGNFPPRFSGLQFPNYSSELNVNALELDDSALYLCASSRRGFAEAFFGQGTRLTVV.

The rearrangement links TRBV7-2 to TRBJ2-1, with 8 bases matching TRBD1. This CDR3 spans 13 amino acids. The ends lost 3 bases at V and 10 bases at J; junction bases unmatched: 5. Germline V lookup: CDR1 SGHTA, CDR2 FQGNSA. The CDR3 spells CASSLDRVREQFF. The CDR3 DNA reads TGTGCCAGCAGCTTGGACAGGGTCAGGGAGCAGTTCTTC.

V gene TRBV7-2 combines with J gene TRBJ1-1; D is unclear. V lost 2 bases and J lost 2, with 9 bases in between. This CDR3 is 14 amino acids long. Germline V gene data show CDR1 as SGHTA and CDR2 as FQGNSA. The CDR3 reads CASSLFPFNTEAFF. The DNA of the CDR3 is TGTGCCAGCAGCTTATTTCCCTTTAACACTGAAGCTTTCTTT.

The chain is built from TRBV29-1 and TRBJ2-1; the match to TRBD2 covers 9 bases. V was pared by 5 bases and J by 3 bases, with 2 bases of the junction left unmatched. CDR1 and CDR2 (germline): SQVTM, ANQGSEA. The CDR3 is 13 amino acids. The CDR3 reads CSVLAGDYNEQFF. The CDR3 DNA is TGCAGCGTTTTAGCGGGGGACTACAATGAGCAGTTCTTC.

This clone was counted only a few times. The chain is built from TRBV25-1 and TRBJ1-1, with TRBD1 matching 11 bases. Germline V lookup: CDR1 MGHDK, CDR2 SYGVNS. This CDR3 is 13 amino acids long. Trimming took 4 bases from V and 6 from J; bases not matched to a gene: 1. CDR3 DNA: TGTGCCAGCAGTGGGACAGGGGGCTCTGAAGCTTTCTTT. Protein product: CASSGTGGSEAFF.

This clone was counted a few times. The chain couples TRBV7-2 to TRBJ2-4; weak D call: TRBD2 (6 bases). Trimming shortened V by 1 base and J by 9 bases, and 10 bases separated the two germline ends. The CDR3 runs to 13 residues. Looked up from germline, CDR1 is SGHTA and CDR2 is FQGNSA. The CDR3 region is CASSLGARGIQYF. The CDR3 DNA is TGTGCCAGCAGCTTAGGGGCGCGGGGCATTCAGTACTTC.

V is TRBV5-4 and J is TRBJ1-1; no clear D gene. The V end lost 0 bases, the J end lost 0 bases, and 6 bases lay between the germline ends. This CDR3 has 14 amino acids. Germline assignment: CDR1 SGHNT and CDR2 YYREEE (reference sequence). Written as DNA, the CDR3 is TGTGCCAGCAGCTTGGTCAGGCTGAACACTGAAGCTTTCTTT. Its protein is CASSLVRLNTEAFF.

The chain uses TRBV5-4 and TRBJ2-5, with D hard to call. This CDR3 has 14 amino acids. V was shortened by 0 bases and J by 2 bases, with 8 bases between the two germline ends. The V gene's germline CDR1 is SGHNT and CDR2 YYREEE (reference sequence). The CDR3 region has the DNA TGTGCCAGCAGCTTGGATTCCTTTCAAGAGACCCAGTACTTC. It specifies CASSLDSFQETQYF. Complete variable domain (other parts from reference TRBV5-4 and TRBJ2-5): ETGVTQSPTHLIKTRGQQVTLRCSSQSGHNTVSWYQQALGQGPQFIFQYYREEENGRGNFPPRFSGLQFPNYSSELNVNALELDDSALYLCASSLDSFQETQYFGPGTRLLVL.

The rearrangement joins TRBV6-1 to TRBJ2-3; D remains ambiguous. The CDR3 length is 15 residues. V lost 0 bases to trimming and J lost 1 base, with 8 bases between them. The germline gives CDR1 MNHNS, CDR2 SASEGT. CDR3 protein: CASSEAAVGTDTQYF. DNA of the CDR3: TGTGCCAGCAGTGAAGCCGCGGTGGGCACAGATACGCAGTATTTT.

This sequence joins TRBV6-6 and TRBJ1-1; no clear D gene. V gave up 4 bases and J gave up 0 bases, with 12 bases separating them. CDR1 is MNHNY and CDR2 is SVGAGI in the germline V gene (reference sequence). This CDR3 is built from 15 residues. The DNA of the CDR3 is TGTGCCAGCAGTTCATCGGACTTTTTGAACACTGAAGCTTTCTTT. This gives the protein CASSSSDFLNTEAFF.

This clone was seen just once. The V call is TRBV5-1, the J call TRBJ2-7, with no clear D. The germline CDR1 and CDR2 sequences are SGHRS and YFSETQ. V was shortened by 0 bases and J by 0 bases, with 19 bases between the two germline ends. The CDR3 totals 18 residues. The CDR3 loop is CASSLGTIALGDSYEQYF. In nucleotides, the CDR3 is TGCGCCAGCAGCTTGGGAACTATAGCCCTAGGAGACTCCTACGAGCAGTACTTC. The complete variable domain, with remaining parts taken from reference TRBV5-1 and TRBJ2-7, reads KAGVTQTPRYLIKTRGQQVTLSCSPISGHRSVSWYQQTPGQGLQFLFEYFSETQRNKGNFPGRFSGRQFSNSRSEMNVSTLELGDSALYLCASSLGTIALGDSYEQYFGPGTRLTVT.

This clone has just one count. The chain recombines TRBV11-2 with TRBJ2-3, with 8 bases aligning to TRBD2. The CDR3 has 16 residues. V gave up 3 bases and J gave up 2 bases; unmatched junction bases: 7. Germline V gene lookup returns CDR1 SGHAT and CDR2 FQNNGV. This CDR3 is CASSLFPAGVTDTQYF. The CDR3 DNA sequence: TGTGCCAGCAGCTTGTTCCCAGCGGGGGTCACAGATACGCAGTATTTT. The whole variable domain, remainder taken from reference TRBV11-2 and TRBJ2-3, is EAGVAQSPRYKIIEKRQSVAFWCNPISGHATLYWYQQILGQGPKLLIQFQNNGVVDDSQLPKDRFSAERLKGVDSTLKIQPAKLEDSAVYLCASSLFPAGVTDTQYFGPGTRLTVL.

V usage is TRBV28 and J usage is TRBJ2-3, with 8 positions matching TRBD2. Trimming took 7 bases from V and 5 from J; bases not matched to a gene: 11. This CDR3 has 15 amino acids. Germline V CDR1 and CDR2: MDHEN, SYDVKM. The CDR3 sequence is CASKETGGLEDTQYF. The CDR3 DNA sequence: TGTGCCAGCAAAGAAACGGGGGGGCTAGAAGATACGCAGTATTTT.

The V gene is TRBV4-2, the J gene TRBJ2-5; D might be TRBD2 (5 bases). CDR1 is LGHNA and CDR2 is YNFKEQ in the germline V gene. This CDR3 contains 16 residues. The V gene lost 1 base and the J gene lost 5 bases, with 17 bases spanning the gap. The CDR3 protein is CASSQGSGSAAETQYF. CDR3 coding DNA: TGTGCCAGCAGCCAAGGGAGTGGTAGCGCCGCGGAGACCCAGTACTTC.

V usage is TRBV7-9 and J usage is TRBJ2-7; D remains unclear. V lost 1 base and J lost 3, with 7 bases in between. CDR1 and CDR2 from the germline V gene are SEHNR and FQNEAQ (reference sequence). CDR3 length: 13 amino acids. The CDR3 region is CASSLDSYYEQYF. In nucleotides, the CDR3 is TGTGCCAGCAGCTTAGATAGTTACTACGAGCAGTACTTC.

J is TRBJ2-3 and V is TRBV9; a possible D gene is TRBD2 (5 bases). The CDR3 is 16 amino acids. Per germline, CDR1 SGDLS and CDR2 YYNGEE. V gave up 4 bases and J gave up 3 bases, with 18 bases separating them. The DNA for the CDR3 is TGTGCCAGCAGCCCCCAGGCGGCTAGCAGTACAGATACGCAGTATTTT. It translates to CASSPQAASSTDTQYF.

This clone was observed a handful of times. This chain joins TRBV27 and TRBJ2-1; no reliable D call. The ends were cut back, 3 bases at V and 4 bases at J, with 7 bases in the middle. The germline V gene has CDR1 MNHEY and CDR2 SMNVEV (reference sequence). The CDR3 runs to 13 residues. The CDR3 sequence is CASSFGSYNEQFF. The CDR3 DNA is TGTGCCAGCAGTTTCGGGTCTTACAATGAGCAGTTCTTC.

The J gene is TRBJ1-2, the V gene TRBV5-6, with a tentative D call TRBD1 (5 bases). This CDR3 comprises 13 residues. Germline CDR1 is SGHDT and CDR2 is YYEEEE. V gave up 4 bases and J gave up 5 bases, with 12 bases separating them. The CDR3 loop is CASSVRSGYGYTF. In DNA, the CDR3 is TGTGCCAGCAGCGTTAGGTCAGGGTATGGCTACACCTTC.

The CDR3 DNA follows: TGTGCCAGCAGCGGAGACAGGGGGAGCACTGAAGCTTTCTTT. Its protein is CASSGDRGSTEAFF. The J gene is TRBJ1-1, the V gene TRBV5-6; 9 positions match TRBD1. The germline V gene has CDR1 SGHDT and CDR2 YYEEEE. CDR3 length: 14 residues. V shed 4 bases and J 4 bases; nucleotides not matched to a gene: 5.